This entry features one T cell receptor (beta chain) sequence. The antigen is not known. Caucasian adults living in Nashville, Tennessee, provided all samples. These data come from a study of shared clonotypes between healthy human individuals. The DNA input per sorted-subset replicate PCR was around 200 ng, corresponding to around 28,000 T cell genomes. Only in-frame clones appear in the TCRdb table, and some are missing; sequencing was by immunoSEQ multiplex PCR. The profile shows some 79,000 clones, 60% to 80% of them singletons. Findings of the study overall: Generally, naive subsets came out with larger estimated richness than memory subsets. The study's rarefaction showed incomplete sorted-subset sequencing despite large depth.

The TCR comes from a man aged 25-40 years in good health. The sample comprised memory CD8+ T cells sorted from blood. The subset: CD45RO+ cells pooled with CCR7-negative TemRA cells.

CDR3 nucleotides: TGCGCCAGCAGCCAAGAGGTGGTTGCTGAGCAGTTCTTC. Translating gives CASSQEVVAEQFF. This chain joins TRBV4-3 and TRBJ2-1; D is undetermined. Trimming removed 0 bases from V and 9 bases from J, with 9 bases in between. Germline CDR1 LGHNA, CDR2 YSLEER. CDR3 length: 13 residues.